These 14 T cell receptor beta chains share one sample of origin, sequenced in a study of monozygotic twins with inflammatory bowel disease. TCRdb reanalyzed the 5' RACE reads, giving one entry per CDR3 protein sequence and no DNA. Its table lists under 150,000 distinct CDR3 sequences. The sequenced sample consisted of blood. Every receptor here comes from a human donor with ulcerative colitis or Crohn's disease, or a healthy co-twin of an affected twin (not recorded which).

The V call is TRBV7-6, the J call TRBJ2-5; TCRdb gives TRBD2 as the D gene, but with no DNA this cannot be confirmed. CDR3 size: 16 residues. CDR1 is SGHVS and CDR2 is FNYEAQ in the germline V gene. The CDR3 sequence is CASSANSGGPQETQYF.

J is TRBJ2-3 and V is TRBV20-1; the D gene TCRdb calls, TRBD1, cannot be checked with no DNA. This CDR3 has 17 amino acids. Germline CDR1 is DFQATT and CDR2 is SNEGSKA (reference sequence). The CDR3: CSASATWGGPGTDTQYF.

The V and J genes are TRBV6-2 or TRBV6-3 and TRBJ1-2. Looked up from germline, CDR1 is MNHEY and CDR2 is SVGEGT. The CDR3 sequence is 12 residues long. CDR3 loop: CASSRQVYGYTF.

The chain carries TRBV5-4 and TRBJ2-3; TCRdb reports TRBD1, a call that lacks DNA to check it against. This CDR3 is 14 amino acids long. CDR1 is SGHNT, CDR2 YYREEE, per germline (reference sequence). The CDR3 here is CASRTGTSTDTQYF.

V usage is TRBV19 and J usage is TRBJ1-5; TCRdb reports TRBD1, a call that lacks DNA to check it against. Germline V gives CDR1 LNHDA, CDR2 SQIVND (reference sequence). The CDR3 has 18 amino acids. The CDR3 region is CASMLRRQGPYSNQPQHF.

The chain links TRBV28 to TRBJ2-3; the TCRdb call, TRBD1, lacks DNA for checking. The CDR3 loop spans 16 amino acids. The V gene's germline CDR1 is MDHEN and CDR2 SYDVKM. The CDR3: CASSLSPGTGLDTQYF.

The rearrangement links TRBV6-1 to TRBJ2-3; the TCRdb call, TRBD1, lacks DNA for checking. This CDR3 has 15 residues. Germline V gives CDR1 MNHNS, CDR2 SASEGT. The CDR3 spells CASRSDRTSTDTQYF.

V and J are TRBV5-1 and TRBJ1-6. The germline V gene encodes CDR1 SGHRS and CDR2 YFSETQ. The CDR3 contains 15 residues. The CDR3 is CASSLNSQRNSPLHF.

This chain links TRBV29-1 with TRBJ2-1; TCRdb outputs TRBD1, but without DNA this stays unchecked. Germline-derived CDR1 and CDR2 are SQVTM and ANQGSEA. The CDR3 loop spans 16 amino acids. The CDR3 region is CSAQGAGQTSYNEQFF.

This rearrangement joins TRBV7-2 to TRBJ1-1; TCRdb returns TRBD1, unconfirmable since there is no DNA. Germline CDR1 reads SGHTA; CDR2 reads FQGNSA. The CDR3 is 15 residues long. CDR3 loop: CASSLQGRVDTEAFF.

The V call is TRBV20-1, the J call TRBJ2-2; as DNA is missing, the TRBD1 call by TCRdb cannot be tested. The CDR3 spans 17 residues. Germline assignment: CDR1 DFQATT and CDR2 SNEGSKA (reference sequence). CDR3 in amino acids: CSARGPAGQTYTGELFF.

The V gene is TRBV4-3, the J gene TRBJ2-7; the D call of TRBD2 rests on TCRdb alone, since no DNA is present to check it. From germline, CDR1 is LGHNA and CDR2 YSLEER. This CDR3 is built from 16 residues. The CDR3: CASSRELAGSSYEQYF.

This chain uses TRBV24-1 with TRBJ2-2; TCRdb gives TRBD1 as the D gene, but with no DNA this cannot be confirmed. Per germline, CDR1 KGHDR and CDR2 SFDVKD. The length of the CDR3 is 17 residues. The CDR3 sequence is CATSDPPGQGNTGELFF.

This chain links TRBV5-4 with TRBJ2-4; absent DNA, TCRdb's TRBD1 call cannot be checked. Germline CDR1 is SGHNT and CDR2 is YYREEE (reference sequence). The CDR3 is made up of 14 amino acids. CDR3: CASSLRDRVNIQYF. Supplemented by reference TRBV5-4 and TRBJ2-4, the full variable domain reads ETGVTQSPTHLIKTRGQQVTLRCSSQSGHNTVSWYQQALGQGPQFIFQYYREEENGRGNFPPRFSGLQFPNYSSELNVNALELDDSALYLCASSLRDRVNIQYFGAGTRLSVL.